The 18 T cell receptor beta chains listed next were all sequenced from one sample in a study of T cell clonotyping in hematopoietic cell transplantation. Here immunoSEQ multiplex PCR was the method, and the copy in TCRdb shows in-frame clones only, minus some. The sample yields about 36,000 clones, over 80% seen once. Specimen: peripheral blood mononuclear cells. The source is a woman between 35 and 50 years old in good health. Some clones in this sample may be carry-over from other donors' samples.

The table lists this clone with a count of one. This chain connects TRBV28 to TRBJ1-4; D possibly corresponds to TRBD1 (6 bases). The germline V gene has CDR1 MDHEN and CDR2 SYDVKM. V dropped 5 bases and J dropped 10 bases, with 23 bases sitting between them. The CDR3 extends over 16 amino acids. The CDR3 protein is CASSPQGRGRGGKLFF. The CDR3 DNA follows: TGTGCCAGCAGTCCTCAGGGGCGCGGGCGGGGGGGAAAACTGTTTTTT.

This clone has just one count. The chain carries TRBV28 and TRBJ1-1; 11 bases match TRBD1. V trimming: 5 bases; J trimming: 0 bases; junction bases outside the gene matches: 5. Germline values: CDR1 MDHEN, CDR2 SYDVKM. The CDR3 is 16 amino acids. The CDR3 spells CASSRRTGGLNTEAFF. CDR3 sequence (DNA): TGTGCCAGCAGTCGGAGGACAGGGGGCCTGAACACTGAAGCTTTCTTT.

The chain recombines TRBV4-1 with TRBJ2-7, with TRBD1 identical over 9 bases. The CDR3 covers 15 residues. Trimming took 3 bases from V and 6 from J; bases not matched to a gene: 9. Germline loops: CDR1 MGHRA, CDR2 YSYEKL. DNA of the CDR3: TGCGCCAGCAGCCAGCCCGGGACAGGGTGGGTCGAGCAGTACTTC. Its translation is CASSQPGTGWVEQYF.

This clone appeared a few times. This CDR3 reads CASSFGIRGEQFF. Here the CDR3 DNA reads TGTGCCAGCAGCTTTGGGATTCGAGGGGAGCAGTTCTTC. The gene calls are TRBV7-3 and TRBJ2-1, with D maybe TRBD2 (5 bases). The CDR3 is 13 amino acids. The germline V and J ends were trimmed by 3 bases and 10 bases, with 13 bases remaining between them. Germline V CDR1 and CDR2: SGHTA, FQGTGA. The full variable domain, with the rest looked up from reference TRBV7-3 and TRBJ2-1, is GAGVSQTPSNKVTEKGKYVELRCDPISGHTALYWYRQSLGQGPEFLIYFQGTGAADDSGLPNDRFFAVRPEGSVSTLKIQRTERGDSAVYLCASSFGIRGEQFFGPGTRLTVL.

CDR3 DNA sequence: TGTGCCAGCAGTGAAGTTCGTTCCTACAATGAGCAGTTCTTC. Encoded protein: CASSEVRSYNEQFF. This chain uses TRBV2 with TRBJ2-1, with D unclear. Between the trimmed V and J ends, which lost 1 base and 1 base, there was a span of 5 bases. Looked up from germline, CDR1 is SNHLY and CDR2 is FYNNEI. The CDR3 covers 14 residues.

The chain combines TRBV28 with TRBJ1-5; the match to TRBD1 covers 8 bases. The length of the CDR3 is 16 residues. Germline V gene data show CDR1 as MDHEN and CDR2 as SYDVKM. V shed 5 bases, J shed 7 bases, and the junction held 13 bases outside the gene matches. The CDR3 is CASSGIPGQGAQPQHF. The CDR3, as DNA: TGTGCCAGCAGTGGGATACCTGGTCAGGGGGCGCAGCCCCAGCATTTT.

The gene calls are TRBV6-5 and TRBJ2-3, with D perhaps TRBD1 (5 bases). Germline CDR1 MNHEY, CDR2 SVGAGI. CDR3 length equals 14 residues. V dropped 2 bases and J dropped 2 bases, with 8 bases sitting between them. CDR3 amino acids: CASSYDRHTDTQYF. The DNA of the CDR3 is TGTGCCAGCAGTTACGACAGACACACAGATACGCAGTATTTT.

DNA for the CDR3: TGTGCCAGCAGGCAATCGGTTAACTATGGCTACACCTTC. Translating gives CASRQSVNYGYTF. The chain joins TRBV28 to TRBJ1-2, with D unclear. This CDR3 is 13 amino acids long. The V end lost 6 bases, the J end lost 1 base, and 9 bases lay between the germline ends. Germline V gene sequence: CDR1 MDHEN, CDR2 SYDVKM.

The V and J genes are TRBV5-1 and TRBJ1-1; 9 bases align to TRBD1. The V gene end was trimmed by 0 bases and the J gene end by 3 bases; junction bases not matched to a gene: 3. Germline CDR1 reads SGHRS; CDR2 reads YFSETQ. The CDR3 extends over 15 amino acids. CDR3 region: CASSLDTGGYTEAFF. The CDR3, as DNA: TGCGCCAGCAGCTTGGATACAGGGGGCTACACTGAAGCTTTCTTT.

V and J are TRBV28 and TRBJ1-2; 7 bases match TRBD1. The junction had 11 bases not matched to a gene; V was cut back by 6 bases and J by 4 bases. Germline V gives CDR1 MDHEN, CDR2 SYDVKM. The CDR3 covers 15 residues. The CDR3 DNA reads as TGTGCCAGCAGCCGACCAGGGGGGGCGCGCTATGGCTACACCTTC. Translating gives CASSRPGGARYGYTF.

The CDR3 here is CASSIGAGDSRNEQFF. In nucleotides, the CDR3 is TGTGCCAGTAGTATAGGGGCGGGAGACTCGAGGAATGAGCAGTTCTTC. This sequence joins TRBV19 and TRBJ2-1; 7 nucleotides line up with TRBD2. CDR3 length equals 16 residues. V lost 1 base to trimming and J lost 7 bases; unmatched junction nucleotides: 10. Germline values: CDR1 LNHDA, CDR2 SQIVND (reference sequence).

The genes are TRBV12-5 and TRBJ1-5; TRBD1 matches at 9 bases. The junction had 12 bases not matched to a gene; V was cut back by 5 bases and J by 1 base. CDR1 is LGHNT, CDR2 FRNRAP, per germline. The CDR3 sequence is 18 residues long. In DNA, the CDR3 is TGTGCTAGTGGTCCCGCCGAACAGGGGGCCGTCAGCAATCAGCCCCAGCATTTT. Translating it yields CASGPAEQGAVSNQPQHF.

The V call is TRBV28, the J call TRBJ1-2; 9 bases match TRBD1. Germline V gene data show CDR1 as MDHEN and CDR2 as SYDVKM. J gave up 5 bases and V 7 bases, and 5 bases lay outside the gene matches. The CDR3 is 13 residues long. The CDR3 region is CASTYDRGYGYTF. The CDR3 DNA follows: TGTGCCAGCACTTACGACAGGGGGTATGGCTACACCTTC.

This clone was counted a few times. V usage is TRBV4-1 and J usage is TRBJ2-7; tentatively, D is TRBD1 or TRBD2 (5 bases each). Germline V gene lookup returns CDR1 MGHRA and CDR2 YSYEKL. The V end lost 4 bases, the J end lost 2 bases, and 12 bases lay between the germline ends. The CDR3 totals 14 residues. CDR3 in amino acids: CASSRPGRTYEQYF. CDR3 coding DNA: TGCGCCAGCAGCCGCCCGGGACGGACCTACGAGCAGTACTTC.

The V and J genes are TRBV27 and TRBJ2-7; D is perhaps TRBD2 (7 bases). The CDR3 runs 15 residues. The V gene's germline CDR1 is MNHEY and CDR2 SMNVEV (reference sequence). Between the trimmed V and J ends, which lost 6 bases and 4 bases, there was a span of 19 bases. The CDR3 DNA is TGTGCCAGCAGCCGAGGGGGAGGGCCGTCTTACGAGCAGTACTTC. Translated, it gives CASSRGGGPSYEQYF.

The rearrangement uses TRBV25-1 and TRBJ1-4, with 7 bases matching TRBD1. CDR1 MGHDK and CDR2 SYGVNS come from the germline V gene. The CDR3 length is 14 residues. V was clipped by 7 bases and J by 8 bases; unmatched bases: 10. The CDR3 is CASTGGAIEEKLFF. CDR3 nucleotides: TGTGCCAGCACAGGGGGGGCCATCGAGGAAAAACTGTTTTTT.

This clone occurred a few times. The chain couples TRBV2 to TRBJ2-1; no reliable D call. Germline CDR1 SNHLY, CDR2 FYNNEI. The CDR3 loop spans 15 amino acids. V dropped 7 bases and J dropped 1 base, with 14 bases sitting between them. CDR3 loop: CASKVSPESYNEQFF. The DNA for the CDR3 is TGTGCCAGCAAGGTCTCCCCGGAATCCTACAATGAGCAGTTCTTC.

This chain connects TRBV7-9 to TRBJ1-1; D is unresolved. The V end was cut by 2 bases, the J end by 10 bases, with 8 bases between. The CDR3 loop spans 11 amino acids. Germline V gives CDR1 SEHNR, CDR2 FQNEAQ (reference sequence). The DNA of the CDR3 is TGTGCCAGCAGCTTACAGGCTGGAGCTTTCTTT. This sequence encodes CASSLQAGAFF.